This TCR beta chain was recorded in a study of blood T cell repertoires in COVID-19. Study background: Specimens from acute and convalescent COVID-19 originated in the United States, Italy and Spain. PBMCs, B-cell-depleted T cells, or T cells provided the cDNA or gDNA that made up the material.

Authors' processing steps: Estimated nucleated cell counts came from reference gene primer amplification. The table came from immunoSEQ multiplex PCR; TCRdb's copy has only in-frame clones and leaves some out. The V and J calls and the clone size are those of that table, but D and trimming were determined from the DNA. The table records about 76,000 clones, 65% to 90% of them present only once. Seattle enrolled patients during active infection and tracked them longitudinally. Germline V gene data show CDR1 as SNHLY and CDR2 as FYNNEI. The CDR3 runs 11 residues. The junction had 6 bases not matched to a gene; V was cut back by 11 bases and J by 6 bases.

The TCR comes from a man in his fifties or sixties with COVID-19, enrolled during active disease. Sequences were obtained from peripheral blood. The chain combines TRBV2 with TRBJ1-1; 7 nucleotides line up with TRBD1. CDR3 DNA: TGTGCCGACAGGGATGGGGCTGAAGCTTTCTTT. Residues: CADRDGAEAFF. Using reference TRBV2 and TRBJ1-1 for the parts outside the CDR3, the full variable domain is EPEVTQTPSHQVTQMGQEVILRCVPISNHLYFYWYRQILGQKVEFLVSFYNNEISEKSEIFDDQFSVERPDGSNFTLKIRSTKLEDSAMYFCADRDGAEAFFGQGTRLTVV.